This entry concerns a single T cell receptor beta chain. Its antigen is as yet unknown. This sample stems from a study of beta chain features in type 1 diabetes. Study-wide findings and caveats: It was among patients, rather than healthy donors, that naive, central memory and Treg TCRB repertoires appeared more similar.

Sequenced material consisted of expressed TCRB transcripts (all of the isolated RNA was reverse transcribed). The table came from immunoSEQ multiplex PCR; TCRdb's copy has only in-frame clones and leaves some out. Here the sample spans about 320,000 clones, roughly 15% being singletons. Per the germline V gene, CDR1 is LGHNA and CDR2 is YSLEER. V trimming: 3 bases; J trimming: 0 bases; junction bases outside the gene matches: 11. The CDR3 contains 18 residues. The chain couples TRBV4-3 to TRBJ1-3; the match to TRBD1 covers 7 bases. The origin of this receptor is a man aged 25 to 40 in good health. The source material was central memory CD4+ T cells from blood. The CDR3 region has the DNA TGCGCCAGCAGCCAGGGCTTGACAGGGTCGAGCTCTGGAAACACCATATATTTT. As protein: CASSQGLTGSSSGNTIYF.